Listed below are T cell receptor beta chains from one sample, sequenced in a study of cytomegalovirus exposure and HLA in healthy donors. Clones were sequenced by immunoSEQ multiplex PCR, and TCRdb holds only the in-frame ones, with some missing. Altogether some 60,000 clones are present, about 96% being singletons, with the ten largest covering 0.9% to 1%. Material: PBMCs. The source is a man between 18 and 35 years old in good health and CMV-seronegative. Each CDR3 is given with its conserved first and last residue. The D gene is left open where the match is weak. The listing skips clone size in some rows; elsewhere it reads once, few, many or a size class.

j_call v_call clone_size d_call cdr3_aa cdr3_nt
TRBJ2-1 TRBV28 once NA CASSSSRIDEQFF TGTGCCAGCAGTTCGTCGAGGATCGATGAGCAGTTCTTC
TRBJ1-2 TRBV28 NA TRBD1 CASSGPGTGIGYTF TGTGCCAGCAGTGGTCCCGGGACAGGGATCGGCTACACCTTC
TRBJ2-4 TRBV7-8 once NA CASSLTSGVQYF TGTGCCAGCAGCTTAACGTCCGGGGTTCAGTACTTC
TRBJ2-7 TRBV10-3 NA NA CAISIGGAASSYEQYF TGTGCCATCAGTATAGGGGGTGCTGCTTCCTCCTACGAGCAGTACTTC
TRBJ2-1 TRBV28 NA TRBD2 CASGREFGEQFF TGTGCCAGCGGGAGGGAATTCGGTGAGCAGTTCTTC
TRBJ2-3 TRBV27 NA TRBD2 CASSRLADNTDTQYF TGTGCCAGCAGTCGACTAGCAGACAACACAGATACGCAGTATTTT
TRBJ1-2 TRBV10-3 NA NA CAITKDKNYGYTF TGTGCCATCACCAAGGACAAAAACTATGGCTACACCTTC
TRBJ1-5 TRBV28 NA NA CASTSGFLGNQPQHF TGTGCCAGCACCTCAGGCTTTTTGGGCAATCAGCCCCAGCATTTT
TRBJ1-4 TRBV7-8 NA NA CASSLHGQVNEKLFF TGTGCCAGCAGCTTACATGGACAAGTTAATGAAAAACTGTTTTTT
TRBJ1-2 TRBV19 NA NA CASSRAGLAYGYTF TGTGCCAGTAGTCGGGCAGGGCTGGCCTATGGCTACACCTTC
TRBJ2-7 TRBV18 NA NA CASSPLKGHHEQYF TGTGCCAGCTCACCACTGAAGGGACACCACGAGCAGTACTTC
TRBJ2-7 TRBV5-1 NA TRBD2 CASSLGLAGGGAYEQYF TGCGCCAGCAGCTTGGGACTAGCGGGAGGTGGGGCCTACGAGCAGTACTTC
TRBJ2-4 TRBV15 NA NA CATSRGIRDIQYF TGTGCCACCAGCAGAGGGATCCGGGACATTCAGTACTTC
TRBJ1-5 TRBV4-1 NA NA CASSRAGNQPQHF TGCGCCAGCAGCCGGGCAGGGAATCAGCCCCAGCATTTT
TRBJ1-5 TRBV28 NA TRBD1 CASSTGQGSNQPQHF TGTGCCAGCAGCACAGGACAGGGAAGCAATCAGCCCCAGCATTTT
TRBJ2-2 TRBV27 NA NA CASSLSWGQQTGELFF TGTGCCAGCAGTTTATCATGGGGACAACAGACCGGGGAGCTGTTTTTT
TRBJ1-1 TRBV28 NA TRBD1 CASSRDRAGAFF TGTGCCAGCAGTCGAGACAGGGCCGGAGCTTTCTTT
TRBJ2-7 TRBV6-6 NA NA CASSRQSYEQYF TGTGCCAGCAGTAGACAGTCCTACGAGCAGTACTTC
TRBJ2-7 TRBV10-3 NA NA CAIRAGDSYEQYF TGTGCCATCAGGGCAGGGGACTCCTACGAGCAGTACTTC
TRBJ2-2 TRBV10-3 NA TRBD2 CAISEGLAGVTGELFF TGTGCCATCAGTGAGGGACTAGCGGGAGTAACCGGGGAGCTGTTTTTT
TRBJ2-4 TRBV9 NA NA CASSVDAGVVGAGIQYF TGTGCCAGCAGCGTAGATGCGGGCGTTGTAGGAGCGGGCATTCAGTACTTC
TRBJ1-5 TRBV28 NA NA CASQLDSNQPQHF TGTGCCAGCCAATTAGATAGCAATCAGCCCCAGCATTTT
TRBJ2-5 TRBV27 NA TRBD2 CASTRTRGGEETQYF TGTGCCAGCACCCGGACTAGAGGAGGGGAAGAGACCCAGTACTTC
TRBJ2-7 TRBV28 NA TRBD2 CVSSATGASGRLYEQYF TGTGTCAGCAGCGCCACCGGGGCTAGCGGGAGGCTCTACGAGCAGTACTTC
TRBJ1-2 TRBV15 once NA CATSRDRTGSDGYTF TGTGCCACCAGCAGAGATCGAACAGGTTCAGATGGCTACACCTTC
TRBJ2-7 TRBV5-1 NA TRBD2 CASSSTSGRAWGEQYF TGCGCCAGCAGCTCGACTAGCGGGAGGGCCTGGGGCGAGCAGTACTTC